The clone carrying this TCR beta chain was seen at least ten times. The sample belongs to a study of metastatic and nonmetastatic thyroid tumors. Original processing notes: Researchers built a distant-metastasis classifier for papillary thyroid cancer that drew on CDR3 differences across clinicopathological groups. TCRdb reanalyzed the PCR reads with MiXCR. Clone size and V and J calls follow TCRdb, not the original study. The sample carries 15,000 to 20,000 clones, roughly 20% recorded once. Before thyroid surgery, none of the patients had received any treatment. V shed 5 bases and J shed 2 bases, with 3 bases lying between them. Germline CDR1 reads LNHDA; CDR2 reads SQIVND (reference sequence). This CDR3 comprises 11 residues.

V gene TRBV19 combines with J gene TRBJ1-1; unclear D gene. The receptor's source is a male donor with papillary thyroid cancer or a benign thyroid nodule (not recorded which). Some clones in this sample may be carry-over from other donors' samples. What was sequenced was tumor tissue. CDR3 nucleotides: TGTGCCAGTAGTTTCAACACTGAAGCTTTCTTT. Amino acid sequence: CASSFNTEAFF.